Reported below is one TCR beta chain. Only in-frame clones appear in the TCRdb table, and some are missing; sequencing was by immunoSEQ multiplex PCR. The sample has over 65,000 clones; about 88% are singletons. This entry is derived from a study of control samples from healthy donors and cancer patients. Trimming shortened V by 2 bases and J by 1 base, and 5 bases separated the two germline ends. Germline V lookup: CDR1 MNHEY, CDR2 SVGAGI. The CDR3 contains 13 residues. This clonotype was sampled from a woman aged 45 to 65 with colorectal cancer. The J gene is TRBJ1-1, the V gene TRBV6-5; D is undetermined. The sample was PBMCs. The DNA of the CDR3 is TGTGCCAGCAGTTACCGACGGAACACTGAAGCTTTCTTT. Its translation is CASSYRRNTEAFF.